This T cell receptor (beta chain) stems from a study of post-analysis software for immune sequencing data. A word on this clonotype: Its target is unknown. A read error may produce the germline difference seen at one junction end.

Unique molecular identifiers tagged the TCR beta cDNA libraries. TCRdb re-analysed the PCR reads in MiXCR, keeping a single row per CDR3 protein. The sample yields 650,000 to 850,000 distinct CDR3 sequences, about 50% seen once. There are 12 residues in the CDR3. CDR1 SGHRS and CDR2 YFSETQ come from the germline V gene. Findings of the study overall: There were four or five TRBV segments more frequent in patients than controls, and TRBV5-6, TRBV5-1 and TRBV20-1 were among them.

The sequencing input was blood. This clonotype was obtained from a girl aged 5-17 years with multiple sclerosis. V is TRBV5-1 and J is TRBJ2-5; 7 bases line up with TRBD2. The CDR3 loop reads CASSLGLMGGNF. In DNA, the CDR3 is TGCGCCAGCAGCTTGGGGCTAATGGGAGGGAACTTC.